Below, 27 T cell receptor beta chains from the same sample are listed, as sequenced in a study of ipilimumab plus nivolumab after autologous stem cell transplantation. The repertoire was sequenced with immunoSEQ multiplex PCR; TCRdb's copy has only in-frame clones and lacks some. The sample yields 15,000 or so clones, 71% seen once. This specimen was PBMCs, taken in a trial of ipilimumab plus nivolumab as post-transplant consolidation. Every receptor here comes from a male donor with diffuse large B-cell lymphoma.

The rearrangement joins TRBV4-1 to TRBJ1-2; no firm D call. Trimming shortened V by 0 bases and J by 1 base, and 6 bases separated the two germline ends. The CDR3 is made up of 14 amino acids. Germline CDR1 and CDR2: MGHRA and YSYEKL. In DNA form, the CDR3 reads TGCGCCAGCAGCCAAGAACAACTTAACTATGGCTACACCTTC. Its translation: CASSQEQLNYGYTF.

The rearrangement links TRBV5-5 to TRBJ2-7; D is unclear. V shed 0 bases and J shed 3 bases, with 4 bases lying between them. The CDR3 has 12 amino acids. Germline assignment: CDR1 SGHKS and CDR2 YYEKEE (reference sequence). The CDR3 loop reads CASSLVGYEQYF. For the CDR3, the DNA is TGTGCCAGCAGCTTGGTCGGCTACGAGCAGTACTTC. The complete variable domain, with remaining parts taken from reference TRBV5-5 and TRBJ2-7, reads DAGVTQSPTHLIKTRGQQVTLRCSPISGHKSVSWYQQVLGQGPQFIFQYYEKEERGRGNFPDRFSARQFPNYSSELNVNALLLGDSALYLCASSLVGYEQYFGPGTRLTVT.

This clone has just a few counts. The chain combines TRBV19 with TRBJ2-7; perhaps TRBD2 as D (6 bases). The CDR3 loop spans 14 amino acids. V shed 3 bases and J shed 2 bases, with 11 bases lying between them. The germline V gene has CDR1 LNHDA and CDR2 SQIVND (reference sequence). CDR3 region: CASSISTGAYEQYF. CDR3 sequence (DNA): TGTGCCAGTAGTATCTCCACGGGGGCCTACGAGCAGTACTTC.

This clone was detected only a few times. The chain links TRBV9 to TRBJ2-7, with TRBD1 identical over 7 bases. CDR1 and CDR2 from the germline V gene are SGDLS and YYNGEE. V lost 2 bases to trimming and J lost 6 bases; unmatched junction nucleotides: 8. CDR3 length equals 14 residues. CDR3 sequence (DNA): TGTGCCAGCAGCGTGGGCCTAGGGGGCCTCGAGCAGTACTTC. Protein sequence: CASSVGLGGLEQYF.

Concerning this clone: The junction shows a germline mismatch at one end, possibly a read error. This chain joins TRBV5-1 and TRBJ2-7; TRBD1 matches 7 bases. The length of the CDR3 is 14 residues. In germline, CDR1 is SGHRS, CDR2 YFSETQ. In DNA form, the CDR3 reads TGTGCCAGCAGCTCTGGTGGACAGGTAGACGAGCAGTACTTC. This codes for CASSSGGQVDEQYF.

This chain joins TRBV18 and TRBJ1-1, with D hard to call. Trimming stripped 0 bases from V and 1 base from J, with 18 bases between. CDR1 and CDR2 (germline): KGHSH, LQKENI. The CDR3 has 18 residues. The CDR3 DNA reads TGTGCCAGCTCACCACCGTCTGCCGCACGCTTCTCGAACACTGAAGCTTTCTTT. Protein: CASSPPSAARFSNTEAFF.

CDR3 bases: TGTGCCATCAGCGGACAGGGTGGCAATCAGCCCCAGCATTTT. It specifies CAISGQGGNQPQHF. The V and J genes are TRBV10-3 and TRBJ1-5, with 8 nucleotides matching TRBD1. Per germline, CDR1 ENHRY and CDR2 SYGVKD. V trimming: 6 bases; J trimming: 2 bases; junction bases outside the gene matches: 3. The CDR3 is 14 amino acids.

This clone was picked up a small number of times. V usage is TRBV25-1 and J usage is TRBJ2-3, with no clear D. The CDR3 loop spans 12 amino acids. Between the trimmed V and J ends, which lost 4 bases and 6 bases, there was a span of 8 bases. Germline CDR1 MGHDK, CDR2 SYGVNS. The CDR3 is CASSVGEDTQYF. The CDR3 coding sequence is TGTGCCAGCAGTGTTGGTGAGGATACGCAGTATTTT.

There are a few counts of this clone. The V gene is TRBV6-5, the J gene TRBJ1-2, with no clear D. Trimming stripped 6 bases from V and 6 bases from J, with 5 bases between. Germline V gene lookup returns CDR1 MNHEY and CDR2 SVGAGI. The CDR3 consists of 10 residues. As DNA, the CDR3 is TGTGCCAGCAGGGAGGATGGCTACACCTTC. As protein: CASREDGYTF.

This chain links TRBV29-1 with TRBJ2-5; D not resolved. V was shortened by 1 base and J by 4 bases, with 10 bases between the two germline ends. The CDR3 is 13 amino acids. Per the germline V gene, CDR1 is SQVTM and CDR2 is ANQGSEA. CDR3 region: CSVEAGAAETQYF. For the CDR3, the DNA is TGCAGCGTTGAAGCAGGCGCTGCAGAGACCCAGTACTTC.

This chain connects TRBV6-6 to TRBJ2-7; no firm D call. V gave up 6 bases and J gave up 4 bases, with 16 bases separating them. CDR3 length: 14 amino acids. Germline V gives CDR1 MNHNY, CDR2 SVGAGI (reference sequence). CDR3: CASSHRGTRYEQYF. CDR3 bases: TGTGCCAGCAGCCACCGAGGCACCAGGTACGAGCAGTACTTC.

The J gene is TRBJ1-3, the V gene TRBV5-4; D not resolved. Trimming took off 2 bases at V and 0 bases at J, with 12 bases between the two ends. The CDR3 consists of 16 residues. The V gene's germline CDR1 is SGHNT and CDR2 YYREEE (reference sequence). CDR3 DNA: TGTGCCAGCAGCTTCAGGCGGGGTTTCTCTGGAAACACCATATATTTT. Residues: CASSFRRGFSGNTIYF. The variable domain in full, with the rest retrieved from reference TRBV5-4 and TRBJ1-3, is ETGVTQSPTHLIKTRGQQVTLRCSSQSGHNTVSWYQQALGQGPQFIFQYYREEENGRGNFPPRFSGLQFPNYSSELNVNALELDDSALYLCASSFRRGFSGNTIYFGEGSWLTVV.

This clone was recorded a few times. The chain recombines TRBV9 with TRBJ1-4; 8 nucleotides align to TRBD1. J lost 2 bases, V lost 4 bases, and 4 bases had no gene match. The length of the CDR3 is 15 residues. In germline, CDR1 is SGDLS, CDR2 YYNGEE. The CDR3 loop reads CASSPRTGTNEKLFF. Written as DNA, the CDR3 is TGTGCCAGCAGCCCGAGGACAGGGACTAATGAAAAACTGTTTTTT.

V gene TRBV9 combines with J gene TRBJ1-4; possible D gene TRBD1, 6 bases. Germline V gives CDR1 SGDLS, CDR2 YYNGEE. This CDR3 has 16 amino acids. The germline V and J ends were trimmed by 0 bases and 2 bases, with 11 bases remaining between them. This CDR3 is CASSVGPRGTNEKLFF. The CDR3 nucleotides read TGTGCCAGCAGCGTAGGTCCGAGGGGGACTAATGAAAAACTGTTTTTT.

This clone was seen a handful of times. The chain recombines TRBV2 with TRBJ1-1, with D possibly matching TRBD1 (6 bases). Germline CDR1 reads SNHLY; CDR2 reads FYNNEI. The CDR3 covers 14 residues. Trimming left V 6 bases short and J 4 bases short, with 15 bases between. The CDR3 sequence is CASRPEGGGTEAFF. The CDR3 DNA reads TGTGCCAGCAGGCCCGAGGGGGGGGGCACTGAAGCTTTCTTT.

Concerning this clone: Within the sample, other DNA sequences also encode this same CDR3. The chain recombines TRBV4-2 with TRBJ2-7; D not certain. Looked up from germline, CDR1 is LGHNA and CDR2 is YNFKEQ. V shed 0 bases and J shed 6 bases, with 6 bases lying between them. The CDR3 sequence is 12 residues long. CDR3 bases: TGTGCCAGCAGCCAAGATCGAGGCGAGCAGTACTTC. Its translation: CASSQDRGEQYF.

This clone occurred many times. CDR3 amino acids: CASRMDSSIYGYTF. The DNA for the CDR3 is TGTGCCAGCAGAATGGACAGTTCAATATATGGCTACACCTTC. The chain is built from TRBV28 and TRBJ1-2; D is possibly TRBD1 (6 bases). CDR1 is MDHEN, CDR2 SYDVKM, per germline. Between the trimmed V and J ends, which lost 6 bases and 5 bases, there was a span of 16 bases. The CDR3 is 14 residues long.

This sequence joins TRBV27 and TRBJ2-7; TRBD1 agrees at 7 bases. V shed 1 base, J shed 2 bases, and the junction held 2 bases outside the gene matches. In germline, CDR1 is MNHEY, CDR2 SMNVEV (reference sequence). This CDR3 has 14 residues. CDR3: CASSLLQGAYEQYF. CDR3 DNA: TGTGCCAGCAGTTTATTGCAGGGGGCCTACGAGCAGTACTTC.

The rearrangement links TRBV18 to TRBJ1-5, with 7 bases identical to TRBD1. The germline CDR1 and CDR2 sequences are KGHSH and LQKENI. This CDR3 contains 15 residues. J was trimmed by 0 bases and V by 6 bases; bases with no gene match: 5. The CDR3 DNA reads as TGTGCCAGCTCCAAAAAGGGGGCTAGCAATCAGCCCCAGCATTTT. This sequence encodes CASSKKGASNQPQHF.

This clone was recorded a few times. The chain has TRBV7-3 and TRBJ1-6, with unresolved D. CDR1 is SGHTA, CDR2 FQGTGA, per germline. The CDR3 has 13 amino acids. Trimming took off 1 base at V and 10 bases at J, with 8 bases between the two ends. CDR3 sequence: CASSLRLKSPLHF. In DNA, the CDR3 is TGTGCCAGCAGCTTAAGACTTAAATCACCCCTCCACTTT. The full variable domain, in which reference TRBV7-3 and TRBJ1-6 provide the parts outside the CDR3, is GAGVSQTPSNKVTEKGKYVELRCDPISGHTALYWYRQSLGQGPEFLIYFQGTGAADDSGLPNDRFFAVRPEGSVSTLKIQRTERGDSAVYLCASSLRLKSPLHFGNGTRLTVT.

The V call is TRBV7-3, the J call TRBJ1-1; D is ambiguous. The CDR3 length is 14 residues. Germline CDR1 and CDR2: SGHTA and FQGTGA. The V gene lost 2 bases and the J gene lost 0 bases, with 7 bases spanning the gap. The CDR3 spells CASSLGPMNTEAFF. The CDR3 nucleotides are TGTGCCAGCAGCTTAGGACCGATGAACACTGAAGCTTTCTTT.

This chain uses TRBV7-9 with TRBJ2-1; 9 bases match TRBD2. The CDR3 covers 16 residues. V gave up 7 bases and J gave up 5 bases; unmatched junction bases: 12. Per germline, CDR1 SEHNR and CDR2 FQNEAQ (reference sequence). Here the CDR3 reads CASNPREAGGNNEQFF. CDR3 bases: TGTGCCAGCAACCCAAGGGAGGCGGGGGGGAACAATGAGCAGTTCTTC. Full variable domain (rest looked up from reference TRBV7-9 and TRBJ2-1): DTGVSQNPRHKITKRGQNVTFRCDPISEHNRLYWYRQTLGQGPEFLTYFQNEAQLEKSRLLSDRFSAERPKGSFSTLEIQRTEQGDSAMYLCASNPREAGGNNEQFFGPGTRLTVL.

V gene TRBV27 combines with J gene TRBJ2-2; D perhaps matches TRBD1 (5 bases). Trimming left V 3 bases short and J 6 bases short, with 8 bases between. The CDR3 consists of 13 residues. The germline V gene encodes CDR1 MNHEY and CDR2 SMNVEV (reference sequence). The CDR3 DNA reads TGTGCCAGCAGTTTGTCAGGGTCCGGGGAGCTGTTTTTT. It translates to CASSLSGSGELFF.

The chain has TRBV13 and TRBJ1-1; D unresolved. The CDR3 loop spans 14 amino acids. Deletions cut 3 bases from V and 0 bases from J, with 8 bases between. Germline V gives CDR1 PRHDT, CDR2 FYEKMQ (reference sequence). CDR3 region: CASSLGQLNTEAFF. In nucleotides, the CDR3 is TGTGCCAGCAGCTTGGGCCAGTTGAACACTGAAGCTTTCTTT.

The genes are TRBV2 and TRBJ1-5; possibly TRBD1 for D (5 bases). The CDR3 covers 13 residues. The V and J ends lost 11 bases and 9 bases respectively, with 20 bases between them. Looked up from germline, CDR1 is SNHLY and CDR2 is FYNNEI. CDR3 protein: CAARAGPQGPQHF. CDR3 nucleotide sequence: TGTGCCGCGCGGGCAGGTCCTCAGGGGCCCCAGCATTTT.

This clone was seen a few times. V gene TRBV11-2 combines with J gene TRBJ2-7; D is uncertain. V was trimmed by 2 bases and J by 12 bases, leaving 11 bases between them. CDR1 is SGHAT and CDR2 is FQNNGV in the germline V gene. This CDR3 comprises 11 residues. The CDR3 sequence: CASSLSGTPYF. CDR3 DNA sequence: TGTGCCAGCAGCTTAAGTGGTACCCCGTACTTC.

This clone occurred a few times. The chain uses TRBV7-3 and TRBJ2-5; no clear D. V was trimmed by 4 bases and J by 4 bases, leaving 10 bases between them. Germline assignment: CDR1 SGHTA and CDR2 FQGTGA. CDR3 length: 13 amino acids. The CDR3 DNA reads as TGTGCCAGCAGCTCTACGCCCGGAGAGACCCAGTACTTC. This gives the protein CASSSTPGETQYF. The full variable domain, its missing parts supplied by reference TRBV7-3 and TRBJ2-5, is GAGVSQTPSNKVTEKGKYVELRCDPISGHTALYWYRQSLGQGPEFLIYFQGTGAADDSGLPNDRFFAVRPEGSVSTLKIQRTERGDSAVYLCASSSTPGETQYFGPGTRLLVL.